These T cell receptor beta chains were read from a single sample in a study of immune heterogeneity within non-small cell lung tumors. TCRdb used MiXCR to reprocess the multiplex PCR reads, holding one entry per CDR3 protein. The repertoire consists of 3,500 to 4,500 distinct CDR3 sequences, with about 30% occurring once and the leading ten covering 10% to 15%. The sequencing input was lung tumor tissue. The receptors come from a man aged 55-75 years with non-small cell lung cancer. CDR3s include the opening cysteine and the closing phenylalanine or tryptophan. The order of the fields is D gene, clone size, J gene, V gene, CDR3 protein, CDR3 DNA. The D gene is left open where the match is weak. A row's size may be missing; if present it is once, few, many or a size class.

. | medium-sized | TRBJ2-3 | TRBV30 | CAWSVSDTQYF | TGTGCCTGGAGTGTATCAGATACGCAGTATTTT
. | . | TRBJ1-2 | TRBV6-6 | CASSYRGGYGYTF | TGTGCCAGCAGTTACAGGGGAGGGTATGGCTACACCTTC
. | . | TRBJ2-5 | TRBV3-1 | CASSAQETQYF | TGTGCCAGCAGCGCACAAGAGACCCAGTACTTC
. | . | TRBJ2-1 | TRBV18 | CASSPTGTSEQFF | TGTGCCAGCTCACCGACGGGAACGAGTGAGCAGTTCTTC
. | few | TRBJ2-1 | TRBV24-1 | CATSDLRVYGNEQFF | TGTGCCACCAGTGATTTGCGGGTATACGGAAATGAGCAGTTCTTC
. | medium-sized | TRBJ2-5 | TRBV6-1 | CASSEGEVGETQYF | TGTGCCAGCAGTGAAGGGGAGGTCGGGGAGACCCAGTACTTC
. | medium-sized | TRBJ2-3 | TRBV27 | CASKSLNSTDTQYF | TGTGCCAGCAAGTCCCTAAATAGCACAGATACGCAGTATTTT
. | medium-sized | TRBJ2-2 | TRBV20-1 | CSASSRGAGVTGELFF | TGCAGTGCTAGCTCGCGAGGGGCAGGGGTCACCGGGGAGCTGTTTTTT
TRBD2 | . | TRBJ2-5 | TRBV20-1 | CSATSGRADGETQYF | TGCAGTGCAACAAGCGGGAGGGCCGACGGGGAGACCCAGTACTTC
TRBD2 | medium-sized | TRBJ2-7 | TRBV30 | CAWTSGLKLGEQYF | TGTGCCTGGACTAGCGGACTAAAGCTGGGGGAGCAGTACTTC
. | medium-sized | TRBJ2-7 | TRBV5-6 | CASSLTGTPYEQYF | TGTGCCAGCAGCTTGACGGGGACGCCCTACGAGCAGTACTTC
. | . | TRBJ2-1 | TRBV13 | CASNPGLSYNEQFF | TGTGCCAGCAACCCGGGACTCTCCTACAATGAGCAGTTCTTC
. | medium-sized | TRBJ2-7 | TRBV5-1 | CASSFGLSSGRNYEQYF | TGCGCCAGCAGCTTCGGATTGAGCAGCGGGCGAAACTACGAGCAGTACTTC
. | medium-sized | TRBJ2-3 | TRBV2 | CASRGGQVGTDTQYF | TGTGCCAGCAGAGGGGGGCAGGTGGGCACAGATACGCAGTATTTT
. | . | TRBJ1-5 | TRBV6-2/TRBV6-3 | CASSYPVADGDSNHPQHF | TGTGCCAGCAGTTACCCCGTGGCGGACGGTGATAGCAATCATCCCCAGCATTTT
TRBD2 | few | TRBJ2-1 | TRBV5-1 | CASSRRLAGGNNEQFF | TGCGCCAGCAGCCGCCGACTAGCGGGAGGGAACAATGAGCAGTTCTTC
. | medium-sized | TRBJ2-2 | TRBV12-3/TRBV12-4 | CASSLRDANTGELFF | TGTGCCAGCAGTTTACGGGACGCGAACACCGGGGAGCTGTTTTTT
. | . | TRBJ2-5 | TRBV4-1 | CASSGGSVLQETQYF | TGCGCCAGCAGCGGAGGGAGCGTTCTCCAAGAGACCCAGTACTTC
TRBD1 | few | TRBJ2-7 | TRBV14 | CASSLAGQGSYEQYF | TGTGCCAGCAGCCTTGCGGGACAGGGCTCCTACGAGCAGTACTTC